Below are 26 T cell receptor beta chains sequenced from a single sample in a study of T-cell memory formation after mild COVID-19. TCRdb fed the 5' RACE reads into MiXCR, producing one record per CDR3 protein. Of a few hundred thousand distinct CDR3 sequences in the sample, roughly a quarter are singletons; the top ten hold 8.5% to 9%. Sequenced sample: PBMCs or a T cell subset sorted from them (not recorded which). The receptors here all came from an adult woman who had mild COVID-19 (a few samples of this study predate the infection). Cell type and time point are not known.

The CDR3 DNA reads as TGTGCCAGCAGATACCTCGGACAGGGCGGCTACGAGCAGTACTTC. This sequence encodes CASRYLGQGGYEQYF. The chain joins TRBV7-2 to TRBJ2-7; TRBD1 matches at 8 bases. V trimming: 6 bases; J trimming: 3 bases; junction bases outside the gene matches: 10. CDR3 length: 15 residues. CDR1 is SGHTA and CDR2 is FQGNSA in the germline V gene. Variable domain in full (rest from reference TRBV7-2 and TRBJ2-7): GAGVSQSPSNKVTEKGKDVELRCDPISGHTALYWYRQSLGQGLEFLIYFQGNSAPDKSGLPSDRFSAERTGGSVSTLTIQRTQQEDSAVYLCASRYLGQGGYEQYFGPGTRLTVT.

In its sample, this clonotype was seen many times. This rearrangement joins TRBV20-1 to TRBJ2-7; D unresolved. Germline-derived CDR1 and CDR2 are DFQATT and SNEGSKA (reference sequence). This CDR3 has 16 residues. Trimming shortened V by 1 base and J by 0 bases, and 16 bases separated the two germline ends. Here the CDR3 reads CSARGGGVSPSYEQYF. Here the CDR3 DNA reads TGCAGTGCTAGAGGGGGTGGGGTCTCTCCCTCCTACGAGCAGTACTTC.

As to this clonotype: An end of the junction does not agree with germline; a read error may underlie this. The chain links TRBV20-1 to TRBJ2-1; perhaps TRBD2 as D (6 bases). The CDR3 loop spans 12 amino acids. Looked up from germline, CDR1 is DFQATT and CDR2 is SNEGSKA (reference sequence). CDR3 amino acids: CSARGTYNEQFF. The CDR3 DNA sequence: TGCAGTGCCAGAGGGACTTACAATGAGCAGTTCTTC.

CDR3 amino acids: CASSQDLGSEQFF. In DNA, the CDR3 is TGCGCCAGCAGCCAAGATCTAGGTAGTGAGCAGTTCTTC. J is TRBJ2-1 and V is TRBV4-3; D call uncertain. The germline V gene has CDR1 LGHNA and CDR2 YSLEER. Trimming shortened V by 0 bases and J by 9 bases, and 9 bases separated the two germline ends. The CDR3 contains 13 residues.

This clonotype was seen only a few times. The chain recombines TRBV12-3 or TRBV12-4 with TRBJ2-5; D not resolved. The CDR3 is 15 amino acids. Trimming took 0 bases from V and 5 from J, leaving 13 bases between them. In DNA, the CDR3 is TGTGCCAGCAGTTTAGCGCCCGGCCCCCTGGAGACCCAGTACTTC. It translates to CASSLAPGPLETQYF.

This clonotype was seen a handful of times. J is TRBJ1-2 and V is TRBV27, with no clear D. CDR1 MNHEY and CDR2 SMNVEV come from the germline V gene (reference sequence). The V end was cut by 5 bases, the J end by 0 bases, with 10 bases between. The CDR3 spans 14 residues. CDR3 sequence (DNA): TGTGCCAGCAGTCCCGGACTAGCTAACTATGGCTACACCTTC. Amino acids: CASSPGLANYGYTF.

The CDR3 bases are TGTGCCAGCTCTCATCCCGAGGGGGATCTGCGCCATACGCAGTATTTT. Its protein is CASSHPEGDLRHTQYF. The chain uses TRBV6-2 or TRBV6-3 and TRBJ2-3; a weak D match, TRBD1 (6 bases). Germline CDR1 and CDR2: MNHEY and SVGEGT. There are 16 residues in the CDR3. V lost 8 bases, J lost 7 bases, and 25 bases lay in between.

This clonotype was seen a handful of times. The chain combines TRBV7-9 with TRBJ2-4; possibly TRBD1 or TRBD2 for D (5 bases each). The CDR3 extends over 15 amino acids. Trimming left V 5 bases short and J 8 bases short, with 19 bases between. Germline V gene lookup returns CDR1 SEHNR and CDR2 FQNEAQ (reference sequence). CDR3 region: CASSRGEFLTDIQYF. DNA for the CDR3: TGTGCCAGCAGCCGAGGGGAGTTCTTGACTGACATTCAGTACTTC.

This clonotype was found many times. The gene calls are TRBV7-9 and TRBJ2-1; TRBD1 matches at 11 bases. Germline trimming cut 5 bases from V and 4 bases from J; bases unmatched to any gene: 4. The germline gives CDR1 SEHNR, CDR2 FQNEAQ (reference sequence). This CDR3 region has 15 residues. The CDR3 sequence is CASSRTGGQYNEQFF. CDR3 DNA: TGTGCCAGCAGCCGGACAGGGGGCCAATACAATGAGCAGTTCTTC.

The chain recombines TRBV25-1 with TRBJ2-1, with TRBD1 as a possible D gene (5 bases). V lost 5 bases to trimming and J lost 5 bases, with 16 bases between them. The CDR3 has 15 residues. CDR1 is MGHDK, CDR2 SYGVNS, per germline. The CDR3 here is CASSSRQGRDNEQFF. The CDR3 DNA reads as TGTGCCAGCAGTTCCAGGCAGGGCCGCGACAATGAGCAGTTCTTC.

Ten or more counts support this clonotype. The rearrangement uses TRBV12-3 or TRBV12-4 and TRBJ2-1; TRBD2 matches 16 bases. V lost 6 bases, J lost 9 bases, and 8 bases stayed unmatched. The CDR3 contains 16 residues. The CDR3 bases are TGTGCCAGCAGCCCCCTGGGACTAGCGGGGGGGGGTGAGCAGTTCTTC. Encoded protein: CASSPLGLAGGGEQFF.

There are a few counts of this clonotype. This rearrangement joins TRBV7-9 to TRBJ2-7; TRBD1 might be the D (6 bases). Germline CDR1 is SEHNR and CDR2 is FQNEAQ (reference sequence). V was cut by 7 bases and J by 2 bases, with 15 bases left in between. This CDR3 has 14 residues. CDR3 sequence reads: CASTPRGFPYEQYF. The DNA of the CDR3 is TGTGCCAGCACCCCAAGGGGGTTCCCCTACGAGCAGTACTTC.

This clonotype was counted many times. This chain uses TRBV12-3 or TRBV12-4 with TRBJ2-1; weak D call: TRBD1 (5 bases). This CDR3 region has 14 residues. V lost 1 base and J 7 bases, leaving 11 bases between the germline ends. CDR3 sequence reads: CASSLGGPGNEQFF. Here the CDR3 DNA reads TGTGCCAGCAGTTTAGGGGGCCCGGGTAATGAGCAGTTCTTC.

This clonotype was seen a handful of times. The chain employs TRBV24-1 and TRBJ2-3; 11 nucleotides agree with TRBD2. This CDR3 spans 18 amino acids. V was pared by 7 bases and J by 1 base, with 12 bases of the junction left unmatched. CDR1 and CDR2 (germline): KGHDR, SFDVKD. In nucleotides, the CDR3 is TGTGCCACCAGCAATAGCGGGAGGGCCCGGGCGGGCACAGATACGCAGTATTTT. It encodes CATSNSGRARAGTDTQYF.

The chain is built from TRBV10-3 and TRBJ1-2, with 7 bases that match TRBD1. Germline CDR1 reads ENHRY; CDR2 reads SYGVKD. Trimming at V came to 0 bases and at J to 7 bases, leaving 5 bases not matched to a gene. The CDR3 has 14 residues. The CDR3: CAISESTGRVGYTF. DNA of the CDR3: TGTGCCATCAGTGAGTCGACAGGGAGAGTTGGCTACACCTTC.

This clonotype turned up a few times. The chain has TRBV10-3 and TRBJ1-4; weak D call: TRBD1 (6 bases). Between the trimmed V and J ends, which lost 0 bases and 10 bases, there was a span of 15 bases. The CDR3 loop spans 15 amino acids. Germline V CDR1 and CDR2: ENHRY, SYGVKD. Here the CDR3 reads CAISESGTSNGKLFF. The CDR3 DNA is TGTGCCATCAGTGAGTCCGGGACAAGTAACGGAAAACTGTTTTTT.

This chain connects TRBV7-9 to TRBJ2-1; 7 bases are shared with TRBD1. V was clipped by 5 bases and J by 9 bases; unmatched bases: 13. CDR1 is SEHNR, CDR2 FQNEAQ, per germline (reference sequence). The CDR3 consists of 15 residues. The DNA for the CDR3 is TGTGCCAGCAGCGGCAGGACAGGTGACCTCAGTGAGCAGTTCTTC. It encodes CASSGRTGDLSEQFF.

This clonotype was observed a handful of times. The genes are TRBV10-3 and TRBJ1-5, with D perhaps TRBD1 (5 bases). Trimming took off 1 base at V and 0 bases at J, with 25 bases between the two ends. Germline V gene sequence: CDR1 ENHRY, CDR2 SYGVKD. The CDR3 totals 21 residues. For the CDR3, the DNA is TGTGCCATCAGTGAGTACAGTAGGGGTAGCGGGGTCACGTCTAGCAATCAGCCCCAGCATTTT. Its protein is CAISEYSRGSGVTSSNQPQHF.

This clonotype has a count of ten or more. The J gene is TRBJ2-1, the V gene TRBV18; D is unclear. V was pared by 3 bases and J by 0 bases, with 9 bases between. Germline CDR1 and CDR2: KGHSH and LQKENI. The CDR3 consists of 15 residues. CDR3 nucleotides: TGTGCCAGCTCACCCCAAGCGAGCTCCTACAATGAGCAGTTCTTC. This translates into CASSPQASSYNEQFF.

This clonotype was recorded once. A read error may be the cause here, since a much bigger clone is one base away. V usage is TRBV7-2 and J usage is TRBJ2-1; 13 bases are shared with TRBD2. This CDR3 has 15 amino acids. V dropped 5 bases and J dropped 13; count of bases not matched to a gene: 11. CDR1 is SGHTA, CDR2 FQGNSA, per germline. The CDR3 sequence: CASSTGTSGISDQFF. DNA for the CDR3: TGTGCCAGCAGCACCGGGACTAGCGGGATAAGTGATCAGTTCTTC.

V usage is TRBV7-3 and J usage is TRBJ1-3; D call uncertain. This CDR3 contains 14 residues. Germline V gene lookup returns CDR1 SGHTA and CDR2 FQGTGA. Trimming shortened V by 4 bases and J by 2 bases, and 9 bases separated the two germline ends. DNA of the CDR3: TGTGCCAGCAGCTCCGGGGTAACTGGAAACACCATATATTTT. This gives the protein CASSSGVTGNTIYF.

This clonotype was picked up a small number of times. This chain joins TRBV24-1 and TRBJ1-4, with D perhaps matching TRBD1 (5 bases). The germline CDR1 and CDR2 sequences are KGHDR and SFDVKD. This CDR3 region has 11 residues. The ends were cut back, 6 bases at V and 10 bases at J, with 8 bases in the middle. This chain's CDR3 is CATSQGGKLFF. The CDR3, as DNA: TGTGCCACCAGTCAGGGAGGAAAACTGTTTTTT.

J is TRBJ2-5 and V is TRBV5-1, with no clear D. The CDR3 sequence is 14 residues long. The V end lost 4 bases, the J end lost 0 bases, and 10 bases lay between the germline ends. The germline V gene encodes CDR1 SGHRS and CDR2 YFSETQ. Here the CDR3 DNA reads TGCGCCAGCAGCGTGGCTCTGAACCAAGAGACCCAGTACTTC. It translates to CASSVALNQETQYF.

This clonotype has just a few counts. The rearrangement joins TRBV4-3 to TRBJ2-7; the D gene is possibly TRBD2 (5 bases). The germline V and J ends were trimmed by 0 bases and 1 base, with 7 bases remaining between them. The CDR3 loop spans 14 amino acids. Germline V CDR1 and CDR2: LGHNA, YSLEER. The CDR3 spells CASSQDGNSYEQYF. The CDR3, as DNA: TGCGCCAGCAGCCAAGACGGGAATTCCTACGAGCAGTACTTC.

The V and J genes are TRBV19 and TRBJ1-1, with D uncertain. This CDR3 is 11 amino acids long. Germline V gives CDR1 LNHDA, CDR2 SQIVND (reference sequence). V lost 3 bases to trimming and J lost 8 bases, with 7 bases between them. For the CDR3, the DNA is TGTGCCAGTAGTATGGGTCGGGAAGCTTTCTTT. It encodes CASSMGREAFF.

CDR3 sequence reads: CASSSRGQGIGGYTF. CDR3 sequence (DNA): TGTGCCAGCAGCTCGAGGGGACAGGGTATTGGCGGCTACACCTTC. The J gene is TRBJ1-2, the V gene TRBV5-5; 9 bases line up with TRBD1. Germline values: CDR1 SGHKS, CDR2 YYEKEE (reference sequence). The CDR3 runs to 15 residues. Trimming cost V 3 bases and J 8 bases; bases outside gene matches: 11. The full variable domain, in which reference TRBV5-5 and TRBJ1-2 provide the parts outside the CDR3, is DAGVTQSPTHLIKTRGQQVTLRCSPISGHKSVSWYQQVLGQGPQFIFQYYEKEERGRGNFPDRFSARQFPNYSSELNVNALLLGDSALYLCASSSRGQGIGGYTFGSGTRLTVV.